The 12 T cell receptor beta chains reported below all come from one sample, sequenced in a study of T cell responses to AZD1222 COVID-19 vaccine. This table comes from immunoSEQ multiplex PCR, and its TCRdb copy is limited to in-frame clones, with some not included. This sample has 150,000 to 200,000 clones, with over 80% found just once. Sequenced material: peripheral blood, taken on day 0 of MenACWY control vaccination. The receptors were sampled from an adult in good health.

V is TRBV28 and J is TRBJ1-2, with 7 positions matching TRBD1. Losses at the gene ends were 2 bases for V and 4 bases for J; bases not matched to a gene: 4. In germline, CDR1 is MDHEN, CDR2 SYDVKM. The CDR3 runs 14 residues. CDR3 protein: CASSLGQGGYGYTF. For the CDR3, the DNA is TGTGCCAGCAGTTTAGGGCAGGGGGGCTATGGCTACACCTTC.

The chain uses TRBV19 and TRBJ2-7; the match to TRBD1 covers 8 bases. The CDR3 loop spans 15 amino acids. Trimming cost V 0 bases and J 0 bases; bases outside gene matches: 1. Germline V gene sequence: CDR1 LNHDA, CDR2 SQIVND (reference sequence). The CDR3 region has the DNA TGTGCCAGTAGTATAGACGGGACAGGCTCCTACGAGCAGTACTTC. Its protein is CASSIDGTGSYEQYF.

The J gene is TRBJ2-7, the V gene TRBV11-2; 7 bases are a match to TRBD1. Germline V gives CDR1 SGHAT, CDR2 FQNNGV. The CDR3 spans 14 residues. Germline trimming cut 5 bases from V and 7 bases from J; bases unmatched to any gene: 11. The CDR3 region is CASSALDRVREQYF. CDR3 coding DNA: TGTGCCAGCAGCGCCCTCGACAGGGTCAGGGAGCAGTACTTC.

The chain carries TRBV11-2 and TRBJ1-4, with no clear D. V dropped 1 base and J dropped 10 bases, with 16 bases sitting between them. The germline CDR1 and CDR2 sequences are SGHAT and FQNNGV. The CDR3 extends over 15 amino acids. As DNA, the CDR3 is TGTGCCAGCAGCTTAGGTACTGGTGGCCGGGGAAAACTGTTTTTT. Translated, it gives CASSLGTGGRGKLFF.

This clone came up once. The chain uses TRBV4-3 and TRBJ1-1; 8 nucleotides align to TRBD1. This CDR3 is 14 amino acids long. CDR1 and CDR2 from the germline V gene are LGHNA and YSLEER. V trimming: 4 bases; J trimming: 6 bases; junction bases outside the gene matches: 7. The chain's CDR3 is CASSLEAGGSEAFF. CDR3 coding DNA: TGCGCCAGCAGCCTAGAGGCAGGGGGCTCTGAAGCTTTCTTT.

The J gene is TRBJ2-3, the V gene TRBV6-5; no definite D call. V was clipped by 6 bases and J by 6 bases, with 7 bases between them. Germline V gene sequence: CDR1 MNHEY, CDR2 SVGAGI. There are 11 residues in the CDR3. DNA for the CDR3: TGTGCCAGCAGGACGGGCGATACGCAGTATTTT. It yields the protein CASRTGDTQYF.

The chain recombines TRBV12-3 or TRBV12-4 with TRBJ1-1; D ambiguous. V was shortened by 6 bases and J by 2 bases, with 10 bases between the two germline ends. The CDR3 spans 13 residues. In DNA form, the CDR3 reads TGTGCCAGCAGCCGAAAGGGCAACACTGAAGCTTTCTTT. Translated, it gives CASSRKGNTEAFF.

This chain's CDR3 is CASSLDAGGELFF. The DNA of the CDR3 is TGTGCCAGCAGCTTAGACGCGGGGGGGGAGCTGTTTTTT. The chain joins TRBV7-2 to TRBJ2-2, with D possibly matching TRBD2 (6 bases). Germline assignment: CDR1 SGHTA and CDR2 FQGNSA. The CDR3 contains 13 residues. Deletions cut 1 base from V and 8 bases from J, with 8 bases between.

This chain joins TRBV2 and TRBJ2-3; the D gene is possibly TRBD2 (5 bases). This CDR3 contains 15 residues. The V end lost 4 bases, the J end lost 2 bases, and 13 bases lay between the germline ends. The germline CDR1 and CDR2 sequences are SNHLY and FYNNEI. The CDR3 region is CASSGTVPSTDTQYF. CDR3 coding DNA: TGTGCCAGCAGTGGGACTGTACCTTCCACAGATACGCAGTATTTT.

The CDR3 reads CASSGQGADGYGYTF. The CDR3 DNA reads as TGTGCCAGCAGTGGACAGGGGGCGGATGGGTATGGCTACACCTTC. V is TRBV2 and J is TRBJ1-2; 10 positions agree with TRBD1. The CDR3 extends over 15 amino acids. In germline, CDR1 is SNHLY, CDR2 FYNNEI. V was clipped by 4 bases and J by 5 bases; unmatched bases: 7. Variable domain in full (rest from reference TRBV2 and TRBJ1-2): EPEVTQTPSHQVTQMGQEVILRCVPISNHLYFYWYRQILGQKVEFLVSFYNNEISEKSEIFDDQFSVERPDGSNFTLKIRSTKLEDSAMYFCASSGQGADGYGYTFGSGTRLTVV.

The chain carries TRBV5-6 and TRBJ1-5; D not certain. V lost 2 bases, J lost 4 bases, and 4 bases lay in between. The length of the CDR3 is 12 residues. Germline V gene lookup returns CDR1 SGHDT and CDR2 YYEEEE. Here the CDR3 DNA reads TGTGCCAGCAGCTTAAAGAATCAGCCCCAGCATTTT. Its protein is CASSLKNQPQHF.

V usage is TRBV5-4 and J usage is TRBJ1-1, with a tentative D call TRBD1 (6 bases). The CDR3 is 15 residues long. Trimming pared 4 bases from V and 0 bases from J, leaving 13 bases between. Germline-derived CDR1 and CDR2 are SGHNT and YYREEE (reference sequence). This CDR3 is CASSPSGGMNTEAFF. The CDR3 bases are TGTGCCAGCAGCCCTAGTGGGGGCATGAACACTGAAGCTTTCTTT.